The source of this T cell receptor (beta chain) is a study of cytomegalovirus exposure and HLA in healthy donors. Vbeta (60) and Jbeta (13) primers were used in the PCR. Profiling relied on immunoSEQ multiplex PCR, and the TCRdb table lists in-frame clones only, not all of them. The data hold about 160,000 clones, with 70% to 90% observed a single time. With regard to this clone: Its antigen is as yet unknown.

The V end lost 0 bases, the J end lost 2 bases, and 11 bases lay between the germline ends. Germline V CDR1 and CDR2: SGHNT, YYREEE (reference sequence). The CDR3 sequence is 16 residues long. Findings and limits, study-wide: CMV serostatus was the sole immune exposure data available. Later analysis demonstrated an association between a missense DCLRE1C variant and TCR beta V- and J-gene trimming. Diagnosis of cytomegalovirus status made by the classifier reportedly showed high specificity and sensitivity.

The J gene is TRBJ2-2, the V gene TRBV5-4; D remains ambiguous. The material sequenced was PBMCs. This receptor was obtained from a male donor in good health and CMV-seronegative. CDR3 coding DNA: TGTGCCAGCAGCTTGGGTGGTAGAACTAACACCGGGGAGCTGTTTTTT. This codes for CASSLGGRTNTGELFF.